The clone carrying this TCR beta chain appeared a few times. Its antigen is still unknown. For the second PCR, which ran for 7 to 11 cycles, a sample-barcoded 5' primer and a J-beta primer mix were used. Via MiXCR, TCRdb re-called the 5' RACE reads, giving one row per CDR3 protein. The sample has fewer than 1.5 million distinct CDR3 sequences; approximately 40% are singletons. This record comes from a study of blood T cells in healthy people across ages. Study conclusions and caveats: Not knowing donor CMV status may have confounded expanded clonotype changes. PBMCs left unsorted prevented a conclusive naive versus antigen-experienced comparison.

The V end was cut by 10 bases, the J end by 7 bases, with 13 bases between. Germline CDR1 MDHEN, CDR2 SYDVKM. The CDR3 has 11 residues. This sequence originates from a woman in her late teens or twenties in good health. The sequencing sample was made of blood. The chain carries TRBV28 and TRBJ1-2, with D possibly TRBD1 on 5 matching bases. This chain's CDR3 is CAIGGARGYTF. The CDR3 DNA sequence: TGTGCCATCGGAGGGGCGCGTGGCTACACCTTC.